Reported below is one TCR beta chain. PCR primers comprised 60 Vbeta and 13 Jbeta primers. Original processing methods: As a later analysis found, there were tens of millions of unique TCR beta chains, of which around 9.9 million were shared. Some clones are missing from TCRdb's copy, which holds only in-frame ones; the method was immunoSEQ multiplex PCR. V and J calls and clone size are given by that table; D and trimming were obtained from the DNA. Found here are over 100,000 clones, over 65% of them singletons; the top ten hold approximately 0.9%. The sample is drawn from a study of cytomegalovirus exposure and HLA in healthy donors. Between the trimmed V and J ends, which lost 4 bases and 0 bases, there was a span of 9 bases. The CDR3 loop spans 14 amino acids. CDR1 MNHNS and CDR2 SASEGT come from the germline V gene.

The material sequenced was PBMCs. The TCR originated in a woman aged 25 to 39 in good health and CMV-seronegative. This sequence joins TRBV6-1 and TRBJ1-1; TRBD1 is a possible D gene (6 bases). CDR3: CASSAQGLNTEAFF. In DNA, the CDR3 is TGTGCCAGCAGTGCACAGGGCCTGAACACTGAAGCTTTCTTT.